These 18 T cell receptor beta chains share one sample of origin, sequenced in a study of shared clonotypes between healthy human individuals (dated by TCRdb to 2018 to 2020). To prepare the library, the immunoSEQ multiplex PCR assay was applied. TCRdb retrieved this table from immuneACCESS and kept in-frame rearrangements only. Not all clones are present; in checked studies, unresolved V genes account for under half, and no reason is known for the remainder. The sample table lists about 2.3 million clones, 85% to 95% of them with a count of one. The ten top clones hold 0.3% to 0.4% of the sample. Sequencing input: naive CD4+ T cells from PBMCs. This specimen's cell subset or site label, interpreted: CD45RA+ positively selected. These TCRs come from a young man in good health. Some clones in this sample may be carry-over from other donors' samples.

In this sample, this clone turned up once. The rearrangement links TRBV28 to TRBJ2-2; 7 bases map to TRBD2. V trimming: 6 bases; J trimming: 4 bases; junction bases outside the gene matches: 11. This CDR3 contains 16 residues. From germline, CDR1 is MDHEN and CDR2 SYDVKM. The CDR3 protein is CASSSGGEGVTGELFF. The DNA for the CDR3 is TGTGCCAGCAGCTCTGGGGGGGAGGGCGTCACCGGGGAGCTGTTTTTT.

V is TRBV28 and J is TRBJ1-1, with TRBD1 matching over 9 bases. This CDR3 spans 15 amino acids. J was trimmed by 7 bases and V by 5 bases; bases with no gene match: 11. Germline V gene data show CDR1 as MDHEN and CDR2 as SYDVKM. This CDR3 reads CASSPRQGGIGEAFF. The CDR3, as DNA: TGTGCCAGCAGTCCGAGACAGGGGGGGATAGGTGAAGCTTTCTTT. The full variable domain, with the rest looked up from reference TRBV28 and TRBJ1-1, is DVKVTQSSRYLVKRTGEKVFLECVQDMDHENMFWYRQDPGLGLRLIYFSYDVKMKEKGDIPEGYSVSREKKERFSLILESASTNQTSMYLCASSPRQGGIGEAFFGQGTRLTVV.

The genes are TRBV18 and TRBJ1-1, with a possible D match to TRBD1 (5 bases). The CDR3 length is 15 residues. Trimming took off 3 bases at V and 2 bases at J, with 13 bases between the two ends. The germline gives CDR1 KGHSH, CDR2 LQKENI. The CDR3 reads CASSPDLRDNTEAFF. Here the CDR3 DNA reads TGTGCCAGCTCACCCGATTTAAGGGACAACACTGAAGCTTTCTTT.

V usage is TRBV29-1 and J usage is TRBJ1-4, with D tentatively TRBD1 (6 bases). There are 12 residues in the CDR3. From germline, CDR1 is SQVTM and CDR2 ANQGSEA. In nucleotides, the CDR3 is TGCAGTAGTATAGGGGGGGATGAAAAACTGTTTTTT. As protein: CSSIGGDEKLFF.

This clone was detected a few times. Other DNA sequences in the sample encode the same CDR3. V and J are TRBV29-1 and TRBJ1-2; D gene unclear. This CDR3 contains 8 residues. Germline V gene lookup returns CDR1 SQVTM and CDR2 ANQGSEA. The V end was cut by 4 bases, the J end by 8 bases, with 2 bases between. CDR3 nucleotides: TGCAGCGTTGGGGGCTACACCTTC. It translates to CSVGGYTF. The full variable domain, completed using reference TRBV29-1 and TRBJ1-2, is SAVISQKPSRDICQRGTSLTIQCQVDSQVTMMFWYRQQPGQSLTLIATANQGSEATYESGFVIDKFPISRPNLTFSTLTVSNMSPEDSSIYLCSVGGYTFGSGTRLTVV.

This clone appeared a single time. The genes are TRBV25-1 and TRBJ2-7; 9 nucleotides match TRBD1. The CDR3 has 13 residues. The germline V gene has CDR1 MGHDK and CDR2 SYGVNS. V lost 10 bases to trimming and J lost 0 bases; unmatched junction nucleotides: 4. DNA for the CDR3: TGTGCCACCGGACAGGGGAGCTCCTACGAGCAGTACTTC. This gives the protein CATGQGSSYEQYF.

The gene calls are TRBV9 and TRBJ2-5; D possibly matches TRBD1 or TRBD2 (7 bases each). Deletions cut 4 bases from V and 4 bases from J, with 14 bases between. Germline CDR1 SGDLS, CDR2 YYNGEE. This CDR3 is 14 amino acids long. This chain's CDR3 is CASSSGGEGETQYF. The CDR3 DNA is TGTGCCAGCAGCTCAGGGGGGGAGGGAGAGACCCAGTACTTC.

The rearrangement uses TRBV7-6 and TRBJ2-1; 8 bases line up with TRBD2. Germline values: CDR1 SGHVS, CDR2 FNYEAQ. Trimming took 2 bases from V and 0 from J; bases not matched to a gene: 6. The CDR3 extends over 17 amino acids. The DNA for the CDR3 is TGTGCCAGCAGCTTACGGATAGCGGGGAGCTCCTACAATGAGCAGTTCTTC. Its translation is CASSLRIAGSSYNEQFF.

The chain is built from TRBV6-5 and TRBJ2-3; 9 bases align to TRBD2. Germline CDR1 MNHEY, CDR2 SVGAGI. This CDR3 is 15 amino acids long. V lost 5 bases and J lost 8; bases outside the gene matches: 11. CDR3 amino acids: CASSARREGRGTQYF. CDR3 in DNA: TGTGCCAGCAGTGCCAGGCGGGAGGGCCGAGGTACGCAGTATTTT.

Worth noting for this clone: The sample holds other DNA sequences that translate to the same CDR3. The CDR3 sequence: CASSFARSYEQYF. CDR3 DNA: TGTGCCAGCAGTTTTGCCCGTTCCTACGAGCAGTACTTC. The rearrangement joins TRBV28 to TRBJ2-7; no firm D call. Germline V CDR1 and CDR2: MDHEN, SYDVKM. The CDR3 loop spans 13 amino acids. V was clipped by 3 bases and J by 1 base, with 7 bases between them.

The chain carries TRBV28 and TRBJ2-5; D remains unclear. The V gene lost 0 bases and the J gene lost 10 bases, with 12 bases spanning the gap. Germline CDR1 MDHEN, CDR2 SYDVKM. The CDR3 covers 13 residues. CDR3: CASSLWGGEVQYF. As DNA, the CDR3 is TGTGCCAGCAGTTTATGGGGCGGCGAGGTCCAGTACTTC.

The chain has TRBV10-3 and TRBJ2-1, with D uncertain. Trimming took 8 bases from V and 6 from J, leaving 20 bases between them. The germline gives CDR1 ENHRY, CDR2 SYGVKD. The CDR3 is made up of 15 amino acids. The CDR3 nucleotides read TGTGCCATCGGGTCCGGTCTAGTCTCGGTCAATGAGCAGTTCTTC. It translates to CAIGSGLVSVNEQFF.

The chain links TRBV11-2 to TRBJ2-3; D not certain. V lost 1 base to trimming and J lost 0 bases, with 17 bases between them. Germline V gene sequence: CDR1 SGHAT, CDR2 FQNNGV. The CDR3 runs 18 residues. The DNA of the CDR3 is TGTGCCAGCAGCTTAGCGTATCGGGCGACCTCTAGCACAGATACGCAGTATTTT. Translation: CASSLAYRATSSTDTQYF.

The chain recombines TRBV10-3 with TRBJ2-3; D is tentatively TRBD1 or TRBD2 (6 bases each). The CDR3 has 13 residues. CDR1 and CDR2 (germline): ENHRY, SYGVKD. The chain's CDR3 is CTTPRDITDTQYF. CDR3 coding DNA: TGTACCACGCCGCGGGACATAACAGATACGCAGTATTTT.

The rearrangement uses TRBV11-1 and TRBJ1-1, with D unresolved. The V end was cut by 2 bases, the J end by 1 base, with 8 bases between. This CDR3 comprises 14 residues. The germline V gene has CDR1 SGHAT and CDR2 FQDESV (reference sequence). In DNA form, the CDR3 reads TGTGCCAGCAGCTTAATGCTATCGAACACTGAAGCTTTCTTT. Translating it yields CASSLMLSNTEAFF.

This chain links TRBV7-9 with TRBJ2-1, with TRBD1 matching 10 bases. V dropped 5 bases and J dropped 4; count of bases not matched to a gene: 8. Germline-derived CDR1 and CDR2 are SEHNR and FQNEAQ (reference sequence). This CDR3 comprises 16 residues. The CDR3 nucleotides read TGTGCCAGCAGCCGCCGACAGGGGGCCCTTTACAATGAGCAGTTCTTC. Its translation is CASSRRQGALYNEQFF. Filled out from reference TRBV7-9 and TRBJ2-1, the complete variable domain reads DTGVSQNPRHKITKRGQNVTFRCDPISEHNRLYWYRQTLGQGPEFLTYFQNEAQLEKSRLLSDRFSAERPKGSFSTLEIQRTEQGDSAMYLCASSRRQGALYNEQFFGPGTRLTVL.

This clone has just one count. The chain recombines TRBV11-2 with TRBJ2-7; D may be TRBD2 (5 bases). The CDR3 consists of 14 residues. The germline gives CDR1 SGHAT, CDR2 FQNNGV. Trimming shortened V by 5 bases and J by 5 bases, and 16 bases separated the two germline ends. CDR3 sequence (DNA): TGTGCCAGCAGCCTCAGGACCCTGCGGGACGAGCAGTACTTC. It is translated as CASSLRTLRDEQYF.

This sequence joins TRBV9 and TRBJ2-3; possibly TRBD1 for D (6 bases). The CDR3 extends over 14 amino acids. V lost 3 bases, J lost 6 bases, and 14 bases lay in between. Germline CDR1 reads SGDLS; CDR2 reads YYNGEE. CDR3 sequence (DNA): TGTGCCAGCAGCGCTTCGACAGGCCACGATACGCAGTATTTT. Translated: CASSASTGHDTQYF. The full variable domain, in which reference TRBV9 and TRBJ2-3 provide the parts outside the CDR3, is DSGVTQTPKHLITATGQRVTLRCSPRSGDLSVYWYQQSLDQGLQFLIQYYNGEERAKGNILERFSAQQFPDLHSELNLSSLELGDSALYFCASSASTGHDTQYFGPGTRLTVL.